This T cell receptor (beta chain) was captured by sequencing in a study of shared clonotypes between healthy human individuals. Study at large: The composition of the donors was two women and a few men aged 18 to 49.

Findings of the study overall: Naive subsets tended to show greater estimated richness than memory subsets.

Details on this clone: The target antigen is unknown.

Germline V CDR1 and CDR2: SQVTM, ANQGSEA. This CDR3 is 18 amino acids long. V lost 6 bases to trimming and J lost 1 base; unmatched junction nucleotides: 17. Data came from immunoSEQ multiplex PCR; TCRdb stores just in-frame clones and leaves some out. The sample yields 2,100,000 or so clones, roughly 95% seen once. Healthy HIV-negative adults without recent acute infections or vaccinations served as donors. Sequenced material: naive CD4+ T cells sorted from blood. Described subset: CD45RA+ positively selected. This receptor was taken from a man in his late teens or twenties in good health. The chain is built from TRBV29-1 and TRBJ2-3; 9 nucleotides match TRBD2. The CDR3 sequence: CSVLPVSGGPGRTDTQYF. In nucleotides, the CDR3 is TGCAGCGTCCTGCCAGTAAGCGGGGGGCCCGGCCGCACAGATACGCAGTATTTT.